This T cell receptor (beta chain) was recorded in a study of cytomegalovirus exposure and HLA in healthy donors. The study ran its PCR with 60 Vbeta and 13 Jbeta primers. TCRdb's copy holds only in-frame clones and misses some; the assay was immunoSEQ multiplex PCR. The sample consists of about 170,000 clones, 73% of them appearing once. Findings and caveats of the study: Published work reported that the classifier diagnosed cytomegalovirus status with high specificity and sensitivity.

Of note for this clone: What it binds is unknown.

Trimming stripped 4 bases from V and 8 bases from J, with 19 bases between. From germline, CDR1 is SGDLS and CDR2 YYNGEE. The CDR3 totals 15 residues. The chain links TRBV9 to TRBJ2-1, with TRBD2 as a possible D gene (6 bases). This TCR was sampled from a young woman in good health and CMV-seropositive. Sequenced: PBMCs. CDR3 loop: CASSFTGLLRDEQFF. DNA for the CDR3: TGTGCCAGCAGCTTTACGGGACTCTTGCGCGATGAGCAGTTCTTC.